A single sample is the source of the 5 T cell receptor beta chains below, sequenced in a study of Ad26.COV2.S vaccination and SARS-CoV-2 variants. Treatment in this sample: around 19 received Ad26.COV2.S at low or high dose, single or two shots; about 5 received placebo; per-sample allocation not given. After the first vaccine or placebo injection, samples were drawn on day 63. Sequencing was performed with immunoSEQ multiplex PCR; in TCRdb, only in-frame clones are kept and a portion is missing. The sample lists 300,000 to 400,000 clones, 86% occurring once. The specimen was peripheral blood, collected in a trial of Ad26.COV2.S vaccine versus placebo. The receptors originated from a person between 18 and 60 years old who received the Ad26.COV2.S COVID-19 vaccine or a placebo.

The V call is TRBV9, the J call TRBJ2-2; TRBD2 agrees at 11 bases. CDR3 length: 19 residues. From germline, CDR1 is SGDLS and CDR2 YYNGEE. The V gene end was trimmed by 3 bases and the J gene end by 3 bases; junction bases not matched to a gene: 13. The CDR3, as DNA: TGTGCCAGCAGCGCCGGACTAGCGGGTCGGGGCGGGGACACCGGGGAGCTGTTTTTT. Its translation: CASSAGLAGRGGDTGELFF.

The chain carries TRBV13 and TRBJ1-4; D gene unclear. CDR3 length: 17 residues. Germline V gene data show CDR1 as PRHDT and CDR2 as FYEKMQ (reference sequence). The germline V and J ends were trimmed by 4 bases and 5 bases, with 20 bases remaining between them. DNA for the CDR3: TGTGCCAGCAGCTCAACGACCTCGGGGAGTCCGAATGAAAAACTGTTTTTT. Translated, it gives CASSSTTSGSPNEKLFF. The full variable domain, in which reference TRBV13 and TRBJ1-4 provide the parts outside the CDR3, is AAGVIQSPRHLIKEKRETATLKCYPIPRHDTVYWYQQGPGQDPQFLISFYEKMQSDKGSIPDRFSAQQFSDYHSELNMSSLELGDSALYFCASSSTTSGSPNEKLFFGSGTQLSVL.

CDR3 bases: TGTGCCAGCAGTCCGACTAGCGGGGGGCGGTATGCGAATACGCAGTATTTT. Its translation is CASSPTSGGRYANTQYF. The chain joins TRBV6-6 to TRBJ2-3, with 13 positions matching TRBD2. The J segment lost 7 bases and the V segment lost 5 bases, leaving 12 bases of the junction unmatched. The germline CDR1 and CDR2 sequences are MNHNY and SVGAGI (reference sequence). The CDR3 loop spans 17 amino acids.

This clone was seen once. V usage is TRBV9 and J usage is TRBJ2-2, with D tentatively TRBD2 (5 bases). The germline gives CDR1 SGDLS, CDR2 YYNGEE. CDR3 length: 14 residues. Trimming took off 3 bases at V and 2 bases at J, with 8 bases between the two ends. The DNA of the CDR3 is TGTGCCAGCAGCGAGAGGGATAACACCGGGGAGCTGTTTTTT. Translated: CASSERDNTGELFF. The whole variable domain, filled in from reference TRBV9 and TRBJ2-2, reads DSGVTQTPKHLITATGQRVTLRCSPRSGDLSVYWYQQSLDQGLQFLIQYYNGEERAKGNILERFSAQQFPDLHSELNLSSLELGDSALYFCASSERDNTGELFFGEGSRLTVL.

The chain joins TRBV11-2 to TRBJ2-1; TRBD1 agrees at 7 bases. The CDR3 is 15 amino acids. Germline values: CDR1 SGHAT, CDR2 FQNNGV. The J segment lost 6 bases and the V segment lost 5 bases, leaving 10 bases of the junction unmatched. The CDR3 sequence: CASSPRQGTPNEQFF. CDR3 in DNA: TGTGCCAGCAGCCCACGACAGGGAACCCCCAATGAGCAGTTCTTC.